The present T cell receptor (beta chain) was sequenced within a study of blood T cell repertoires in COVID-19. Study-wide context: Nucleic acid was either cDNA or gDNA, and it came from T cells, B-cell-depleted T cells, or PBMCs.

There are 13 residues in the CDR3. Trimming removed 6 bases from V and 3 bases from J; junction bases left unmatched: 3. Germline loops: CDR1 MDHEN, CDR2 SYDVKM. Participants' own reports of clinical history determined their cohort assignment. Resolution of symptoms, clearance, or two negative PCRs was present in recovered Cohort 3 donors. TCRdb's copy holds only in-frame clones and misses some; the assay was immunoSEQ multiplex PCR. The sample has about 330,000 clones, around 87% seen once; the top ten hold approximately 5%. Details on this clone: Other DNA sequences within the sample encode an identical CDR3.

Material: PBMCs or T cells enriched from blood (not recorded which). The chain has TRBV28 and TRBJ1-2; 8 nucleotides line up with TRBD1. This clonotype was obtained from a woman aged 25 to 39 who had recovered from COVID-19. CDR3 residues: CASRLQGDYGYTF. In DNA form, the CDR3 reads TGTGCCAGCAGGCTACAGGGGGACTATGGCTACACCTTC.